The 11 T cell receptor beta chains given below trace back to one sample, sequenced in a study of T cells in Graves' hyperthyroidism and ophthalmopathy. RNA transcripts yielded amplified TCR beta CDR3 regions. HTBI primers drove first-round RT-PCR of the TCR CDR3. TCRdb reanalysed the multiplex PCR reads using MiXCR and keeps one entry per CDR3 protein. The profile shows roughly 700,000 distinct CDR3 sequences, 14% of them singletons. The material sequenced was blood. The receptors were gathered from a woman younger than 30 with Graves' hyperthyroidism.

This clonotype was counted once. The chain links TRBV7-3 to TRBJ2-7; D may correspond to TRBD1 or TRBD2 (5 bases each). CDR1 and CDR2 from the germline V gene are SGHTA and FQGTGA. The CDR3 sequence is 13 residues long. The ends were cut back, 8 bases at V and 3 bases at J, with 14 bases in the middle. As DNA, the CDR3 is TGTGCCAGCTCTGGGACGCCGAACTACGAGCAGTACTTC. This translates into CASSGTPNYEQYF.

The sample holds a few counts of this clonotype. This chain joins TRBV20-1 and TRBJ2-1; TRBD2 aligns across 15 bases. This CDR3 has 18 residues. J was trimmed by 7 bases and V by 2 bases; bases with no gene match: 12. The germline V gene has CDR1 DFQATT and CDR2 SNEGSKA (reference sequence). For the CDR3, the DNA is TGCAGTGCTAGATCAGTAGGACTAGCGGGAGGGGGCTGGAATGAGCAGTTCTTC. Translated, it gives CSARSVGLAGGGWNEQFF.

The rearrangement links TRBV19 to TRBJ2-1; a possible D gene is TRBD2 (6 bases). The CDR3 totals 17 residues. V was pared by 1 base and J by 1 base, with 14 bases between. Germline assignment: CDR1 LNHDA and CDR2 SQIVND (reference sequence). DNA for the CDR3: TGTGCCAGTAGTATAGGGCTAGCGAGTGGGTCCTACAATGAGCAGTTCTTC. Its translation: CASSIGLASGSYNEQFF.

In its sample, this clonotype was seen a few times. This chain connects TRBV6-6 to TRBJ1-1, with D perhaps matching TRBD1 (5 bases). The CDR3 sequence is 18 residues long. Trimming pared 2 bases from V and 1 base from J, leaving 20 bases between. Looked up from germline, CDR1 is MNHNY and CDR2 is SVGAGI (reference sequence). The CDR3, as DNA: TGTGCCAGCAGTTACCTACCACGGGGTGAGGGGCCGAACACTGAAGCTTTCTTT. This encodes CASSYLPRGEGPNTEAFF.

For this clonotype: This may arise from a read error, as a much more abundant clone is one base away. J is TRBJ1-1 and V is TRBV7-9; D gene uncertain. Germline assignment: CDR1 SEHNR and CDR2 FQNEAQ (reference sequence). The CDR3 length is 12 residues. The CDR3 region is CAAHAMNTEASF. DNA for the CDR3: TGTGCCGCTCACGCGATGAACACTGAAGCTTCCTTT.

This clonotype was counted at least ten times. The rearrangement joins TRBV9 to TRBJ1-1; TRBD1 is a possible D gene (5 bases). The CDR3 has 15 residues. Germline CDR1 is SGDLS and CDR2 is YYNGEE. Deletions cut 2 bases from V and 1 base from J, with 12 bases between. In DNA form, the CDR3 reads TGTGCCAGCAGCGTGACAGCTACTAAGAACACTGAAGCTTTCTTT. Its translation is CASSVTATKNTEAFF.

At least ten counts were recorded for this clonotype. This chain links TRBV7-2 with TRBJ2-2; TRBD2 might be the D (6 bases). Trimming cost V 4 bases and J 0 bases, with 9 bases left between them. There are 15 residues in the CDR3. Germline loops: CDR1 SGHTA, CDR2 FQGNSA. The CDR3 region is CASSWGGTNTGELFF. In nucleotides, the CDR3 is TGTGCCAGCAGCTGGGGCGGGACGAACACCGGGGAGCTGTTTTTT. Combining the CDR3 with reference TRBV7-2 and TRBJ2-2 gives the whole variable domain GAGVSQSPSNKVTEKGKDVELRCDPISGHTALYWYRQSLGQGLEFLIYFQGNSAPDKSGLPSDRFSAERTGGSVSTLTIQRTQQEDSAVYLCASSWGGTNTGELFFGEGSRLTVL.

The rearrangement joins TRBV24-1 to TRBJ2-2, with D tentatively TRBD2 (6 bases). The CDR3 sequence is 15 residues long. Trimming shortened V by 3 bases and J by 6 bases, and 13 bases separated the two germline ends. CDR1 KGHDR and CDR2 SFDVKD come from the germline V gene. DNA of the CDR3: TGTGCCACCAGTGATCCTAGCGCTCCGGCCGGGGAGCTGTTTTTT. Translation: CATSDPSAPAGELFF.

The chain uses TRBV6-1 and TRBJ1-1; no definite D call. Germline values: CDR1 MNHNS, CDR2 SASEGT. The CDR3 contains 14 residues. V was cut by 2 bases and J by 4 bases, with 11 bases left in between. CDR3 sequence: CASSEPGKGTEAFF. CDR3 coding DNA: TGTGCCAGCAGTGAACCGGGGAAAGGCACTGAAGCTTTCTTT.

The table lists this clonotype with many counts. The chain is built from TRBV3-1 and TRBJ2-3; no definite D call. The germline V gene has CDR1 LGHDT and CDR2 YNNKEL (reference sequence). Trimming removed 1 base at V and 0 bases at J, with 14 bases between. The CDR3 covers 17 residues. CDR3 loop: CASSQGWYTTSTDTQYF. In DNA form, the CDR3 reads TGTGCCAGCAGCCAAGGGTGGTACACCACTAGCACAGATACGCAGTATTTT.

This clonotype occurred a few times. The CDR3 protein is CSVESLNNGAQYF. The CDR3 nucleotides are TGCAGCGTTGAAAGTCTAAACAATGGGGCCCAGTACTTC. The chain carries TRBV29-1 and TRBJ2-5; D ambiguous. From germline, CDR1 is SQVTM and CDR2 ANQGSEA. V was clipped by 2 bases and J by 9 bases, with 16 bases between them. This CDR3 has 13 amino acids.